These 29 T cell receptor beta chains came from one sample sequenced in a study of CD8+ T cells in alopecia areata. The time point is: mouse skin 6 weeks after grafting, around onset of hair loss. RNA was extracted and reverse transcribed into cDNA as the sequencing template. Only in-frame clones appear in the TCRdb table, and some are missing; sequencing was by immunoSEQ multiplex PCR. The sample has 2,000 or so clones, none seen only once. This sample comprised skin, obtained at week 6. The receptors shown here come from a C3H/HeJ mouse with alopecia areata. The strain bears MHC haplotype H2-k.

In its sample, this clone is medium-sized (0.01 to 0.1%). Gene names denote mouse genes. The CDR3 goes on 4 residues after the read ends, and that part is filled in from the germline J gene. The chain employs TRBV13-1 and TRBJ2-3; no firm D call. The CDR3 is made up of 14 amino acids. Germline assignment: CDR1 NSHNY and CDR2 SYGAGN. Trimming shortened V by 2 bases and J by 0 bases, and 7 bases separated the two germline ends. CDR3: CASSEQYSAETLYF. CDR3 DNA, as far as it was read: TGTGCCAGCAGTGAACAGTATAGTGCAGAA.

By its share, this clone is medium-sized. Gene names follow the mouse nomenclature. The read stops 4 residues short of the end of the CDR3; the missing end is completed from the germline J gene. The rearrangement links TRBV19 to TRBJ2-2; a weak D match, TRBD2 (7 bases). The V end lost 2 bases, the J end lost 4 bases, and 9 bases lay between the germline ends. The length of the CDR3 is 14 residues. The V gene's germline CDR1 is FNHDT and CDR2 SITEND (reference sequence). Partial CDR3 DNA: TGTGCCAGCAGTATGGGGGGCCGCACCGGG. This sequence encodes CASSMGGRTG. The CDR3 reads in full as CASSMGGRTGQLYF.

This clone was seen ten or more times. Gene names and germline match the mouse. The CDR3 is cut off 4 residues early in the read; its end comes from the germline J gene. This rearrangement joins TRBV29 to TRBJ2-7; tentatively, D is TRBD2 (5 bases). This CDR3 has 14 amino acids. The germline V gene encodes CDR1 MSHET and CDR2 SYDVDS. Trimming stripped 2 bases from V and 0 bases from J, with 8 bases between. CDR3 bases read: TGTGCTAGCAGTTTACTCTGGGCCTCCTAT. Protein sequence: CASSLLWASY. The complete CDR3 reads CASSLLWASYEQYF.

This clone is medium-sized (0.01 to 0.1%). Genes here carry mouse names. The read is 4 residues too short to cover the CDR3 end, so that end is filled in from the germline J gene. This chain links TRBV1 with TRBJ2-2; perhaps TRBD1 as D (5 bases). The CDR3 extends over 14 amino acids. The germline V and J ends were trimmed by 0 bases and 4 bases, with 6 bases remaining between them. Looked up from germline, CDR1 is NSQYPW and CDR2 is LRSPGD (reference sequence). The sequenced part of the CDR3 DNA is TGCACCTGCAGTGCAGAAGGGGTCACCGGG. As protein: CTCSAEGVTG. The entire CDR3 sequence reads CTCSAEGVTGQLYF.

This clone is classed as medium-sized. The gene names here belong to mouse. The read finishes 4 residues shy of the CDR3 end, and the germline J gene is used to complete it. The chain carries TRBV13-1 and TRBJ2-1; D gene uncertain. This CDR3 contains 14 residues. Deletions cut 1 base from V and 1 base from J, with 6 bases between. Germline assignment: CDR1 NSHNY and CDR2 SYGAGN. The CDR3 loop is CASSDQANYAEQFF. CDR3 DNA (partial): TGTGCCAGCAGTGATCAGGCAAACTATGCT.

In regard to this clone: Genes and germline are mouse. The CDR3 extends 4 residues past the end of the read, so its final part is completed from the germline J gene. The gene calls are TRBV2 and TRBJ2-7; the D gene is possibly TRBD1 (6 bases). The V gene's germline CDR1 is LGHNA and CDR2 YSYQKL. The CDR3 has 12 amino acids. This chain's CDR3 is CASSRDNYEQYF. Incomplete CDR3 DNA: TGTGCCAGCAGCCGGGACAATTAT.

This clone has at least ten counts. Gene names and germline refer to mouse. The read ends 4 residues before the CDR3 terminus; that terminus is restored from the germline J gene. This chain connects TRBV13-3 to TRBJ1-1; TRBD1 agrees at 7 bases. The CDR3 is made up of 14 amino acids. The V gene end was trimmed by 4 bases and the J gene end by 0 bases; junction bases not matched to a gene: 3. Germline lookup yields CDR1 NNHDY and CDR2 SYVADS. The part of the CDR3 DNA that was read is TGTGCCAGCAGTCCCGGGACAGCAAACACA. Its translation: CASSPGTANT. The complete CDR3 reads CASSPGTANTEVFF.

This clone was observed a few times. The gene symbols are mouse symbols. The read ends 4 residues before the CDR3 terminus; that terminus is restored from the germline J gene. This chain links TRBV13-2 with TRBJ2-7, with D unresolved. Germline-derived CDR1 and CDR2 are NNHNN and SYGAGS (reference sequence). The CDR3 sequence is 11 residues long. Trimming cost V 2 bases and J 3 bases, with 3 bases left between them. The CDR3 spells CASGDSYEQYF. The sequenced part of the CDR3 DNA is TGTGCCAGCGGTGACAGCTAT.

This clone has more than one count but fewer than ten. At one end, the junction sequence differs from germline, possibly due to a read error. The listed genes are named as in mouse. The DNA read from the CDR3 is TGTGCCAGCAGTATAGGGGGGCGCGCAGAA. Protein product: CASSIGGRAE. The complete CDR3 protein is CASSIGGRAETLYF. The chain has TRBV17 and TRBJ2-3; the D gene is possibly TRBD2 (7 bases). The CDR3 goes on 4 residues after the read ends, and that part is filled in from the germline J gene. This CDR3 has 14 amino acids. The germline V gene has CDR1 MNHDT and CDR2 YYDKIL.

By sample fraction, this clone is medium-sized (0.01 to 0.1%). The gene names given are mouse names. Read coverage stops 4 residues before the CDR3 terminus; the germline J gene supplies the remainder. This chain links TRBV19 with TRBJ2-3; 8 bases map to TRBD2. Germline loops: CDR1 FNHDT, CDR2 SITEND (reference sequence). This CDR3 has 14 residues. After removal of 2 bases from V and 3 bases from J, the junction contained 2 bases not matched to a gene. The CDR3 DNA, read in part, is TGTGCCAGCAGTATGGGGGGGCGGGCAGAA. Translating it yields CASSMGGRAE. The full CDR3 sequence reads CASSMGGRAETLYF.

This clone came up many times. The genes and germline here are from mouse. The read is 4 residues too short to cover the CDR3 end, so that end is filled in from the germline J gene. The gene calls are TRBV12-1 and TRBJ2-4, with 10 bases aligning to TRBD2. V shed 3 bases and J 0 bases; nucleotides not matched to a gene: 5. This CDR3 is built from 16 residues. Germline values: CDR1 SGHSN, CDR2 HYEKVE. CDR3 bases read: TGTGCCAGCTCTGAGACTGGGGGGCCTAGTCAAAAC. It encodes CASSETGGPSQN. The CDR3 in full is CASSETGGPSQNTLYF.

On this clone: All gene names here are mouse names. The read ends 4 residues before the CDR3 terminus; that terminus is restored from the germline J gene. The genes are TRBV14 and TRBJ1-1; D is undetermined. This CDR3 is 12 amino acids long. Germline lookup yields CDR1 SGHDT and CDR2 FRDEAV. V dropped 4 bases and J dropped 0 bases, with 4 bases sitting between them. The CDR3: CASSVTNTEVFF. The sequenced CDR3 bases are TGTGCCAGCAGTGTCACAAACACA.

For this clone: The gene names given are mouse names. The read stops 4 residues short of the end of the CDR3; the missing end is completed from the germline J gene. The V gene is TRBV31, the J gene TRBJ2-7; 8 bases are a match to TRBD2. CDR1 and CDR2 from the germline V gene are GKSSPN and SITVG. The CDR3 is 13 residues long. CDR3 sequence reads: CAWSQPWGDEQYF. The CDR3 bases that were read are TGTGCCTGGAGTCAACCCTGGGGGGAT.

This clone has just a few counts. Germline and genes: mouse. The sequence runs out 4 residues before the end of the CDR3; the remainder is reconstructed from the germline J gene. This chain joins TRBV13-2 and TRBJ2-5; the match to TRBD2 covers 12 bases. Germline V gene sequence: CDR1 NNHNN, CDR2 SYGAGS (reference sequence). The CDR3 loop spans 14 amino acids. CDR3 bases read: TGTGCCAGCGGCGGACTGGGGGGGAAAGAC. This sequence encodes CASGGLGGKD. The full CDR3 protein is CASGGLGGKDTQYF.

Concerning this clone itself: A far more abundant clone sits one base away, making this likely a read error. Germline and genes here are mouse. The same CDR3 is also encoded by other DNA sequences in this sample. CDR3 sequence: CASSRGLNQDTQYF. The part of the CDR3 DNA that was read is TGTGCCAGCAGCAGGGGCCTCAACCAAGAC. This chain uses TRBV13-3 with TRBJ2-5, with D maybe TRBD1 (6 bases). The CDR3 extends 4 residues past the end of the read, so its final part is completed from the germline J gene. The CDR3 sequence is 14 residues long. CDR1 is NNHDY, CDR2 SYVADS, per germline. Trimming took 5 bases from V and 0 from J, leaving 10 bases between them.

This clone was counted many times. Gene names follow the mouse nomenclature. The sequence runs out 4 residues before the end of the CDR3; the remainder is reconstructed from the germline J gene. The rearrangement links TRBV19 to TRBJ1-2; 8 positions agree with TRBD1. V was clipped by 3 bases and J by 0 bases; unmatched bases: 1. Germline CDR1 and CDR2: FNHDT and SITEND (reference sequence). The CDR3 totals 14 residues. The CDR3 protein is CASSKDRANSDYTF. CDR3 bases read: TGTGCCAGCAGTAAGGACAGGGCAAACTCC.

This clone was seen repeatedly, ten times or more. All gene names here are mouse names. The CDR3 sequence is CASSLDRANSDYTF. The covered CDR3 bases are TGTGCCAGCTCTCTCGACAGGGCAAACTCC. The chain has TRBV12-1 and TRBJ1-2, with 7 bases fitting TRBD1. The missing CDR3 end, 4 residues past where the read stops, is filled in from the germline J gene. J lost 0 bases, V lost 0 bases, and 0 bases had no gene match. The CDR3 consists of 14 residues. Germline loops: CDR1 SGHSN, CDR2 HYEKVE.

This clone was seen ten or more times. These gene names are mouse names. The read terminates 4 residues before the CDR3 end, so the remaining end is supplied by the germline J gene. This chain links TRBV5 with TRBJ2-4; TRBD2 might be the D (6 bases). The CDR3 loop spans 15 amino acids. V lost 0 bases and J lost 0, with 7 bases in between. Looked up from germline, CDR1 is LGHNA and CDR2 is YNLKQL (reference sequence). CDR3 protein: CASSQDGGSQNTLYF. The sequenced part of the CDR3 DNA is TGTGCCAGCAGCCAAGATGGGGGTAGTCAAAAC.

The sample holds many counts of this clone. Gene names denote mouse genes. The sequenced CDR3 bases are TGTGCAAGCAGCTTAACGGGCAGGGCAAACTCC. This gives the protein CASSLTGRANS. The whole CDR3 is CASSLTGRANSDYTF. The chain has TRBV16 and TRBJ1-2, with D perhaps TRBD1 (5 bases). The CDR3 end lies 4 residues beyond the end of the read and is filled in from the germline J gene. The CDR3 sequence is 15 residues long. V lost 2 bases, J lost 0 bases, and 10 bases lay in between. CDR1 is SGHSA, CDR2 FRNQAP, per germline.

Judged by abundance, this clone is hyperexpanded (1% or more). Here the gene names and germline are mouse. The sequenced fragment ends 4 residues before the CDR3 boundary, so the rest is inferred from the germline J gene. This chain connects TRBV1 to TRBJ2-7; D remains ambiguous. Germline V gene data show CDR1 as NSQYPW and CDR2 as LRSPGD (reference sequence). The CDR3 runs to 13 residues. The CDR3 DNA, read in part, is TGCACCTGCAGTGCAGATCGAGGTTAT. Its protein product is CTCSADRGY. The full CDR3 reads CTCSADRGYEQYF.

Regarding this clone: Genes here carry mouse names. The CDR3 goes on 4 residues after the read ends, and that part is filled in from the germline J gene. The chain links TRBV13-2 to TRBJ2-3, with D possibly being TRBD2 (7 bases). Trimming removed 4 bases at V and 1 base at J, with 13 bases between. Germline V gives CDR1 NNHNN, CDR2 SYGAGS (reference sequence). The CDR3 covers 15 residues. Here the CDR3 reads CASGPGGRGAETLYF. The part of the CDR3 DNA that was read is TGTGCCAGCGGTCCCGGGGGGCGGGGTGCAGAA.

By share, this clone ranks as medium-sized. Mouse germline and gene names are used. The read terminates 4 residues before the CDR3 end, so the remaining end is supplied by the germline J gene. The chain is built from TRBV13-2 and TRBJ2-3, with 7 bases that match TRBD1. V lost 5 bases, J lost 0 bases, and 3 bases stayed unmatched. From germline, CDR1 is NNHNN and CDR2 SYGAGS (reference sequence). The CDR3 has 14 residues. The sequenced part of the CDR3 DNA is TGTGCCAGCGGCCACAGGGGTAGTGCAGAA. This encodes CASGHRGSAE. The whole CDR3 reads CASGHRGSAETLYF.

This clone was recorded many times. Genes and germline are mouse. Read coverage stops 4 residues before the CDR3 terminus; the germline J gene supplies the remainder. The rearrangement uses TRBV3 and TRBJ2-3; 10 positions agree with TRBD2. The CDR3 is 16 amino acids. CDR1 is SNHLY and CDR2 is FYNGKV in the germline V gene (reference sequence). With 3 bases clipped from V and 2 bases from J, the junction kept 5 bases outside the gene matches. The CDR3 here is CASSFRLGGNAETLYF. The sequenced part of the CDR3 DNA is TGTGCCAGCAGCTTCAGACTGGGGGGAAATGCAGAA. The variable domain in full, with the rest retrieved from reference TRBV3 and TRBJ2-3, is GPKVLQIPSHQIIDMGQMVTLNCDPVSNHLYFYWYKQILGQQMEFLVNFYNGKVMEKSKLFKDQFSVERPDGSYFTLKIQPTALEDSAVYFCASSFRLGGNAETLYFGSGTRLTVL.

This clone was seen ten or more times. Here the gene names and germline are mouse. This sample also contains other DNA sequences that code for the same CDR3. The chain's CDR3 is CAWSRDRANSDYTF. The CDR3 bases that were read are TGTGCCTGGAGTCGGGACAGGGCAAACTCC. The V and J genes are TRBV31 and TRBJ1-2; 9 nucleotides agree with TRBD1. The observed sequence ends 4 residues before the CDR3 terminus, with the missing tail filled in from the germline J gene. In germline, CDR1 is GKSSPN, CDR2 SITVG. The V and J ends lost 1 base and 0 bases, in that order; junction bases with no gene match: 0. The CDR3 covers 14 residues.

This clone was detected many times. Here the gene names and germline are mouse. The read comes to an end 4 residues before the CDR3 does, leaving the germline J gene to fill in the end. The rearrangement links TRBV16 to TRBJ2-3, with 8 bases aligning to TRBD2. The V and J ends lost 1 base and 1 base, in that order; junction bases with no gene match: 4. Germline CDR1 reads SGHSA; CDR2 reads FRNQAP. The length of the CDR3 is 16 residues. The CDR3: CASSLALGVGAETLYF. CDR3 DNA, as far as it was read: TGTGCAAGCAGCTTAGCACTGGGGGTGGGTGCAGAA.

With regard to this clone: The genes are named according to mouse. The read terminates 4 residues before the CDR3 end, so the remaining end is supplied by the germline J gene. This sequence joins TRBV5 and TRBJ2-7, with D tentatively TRBD1 (5 bases). Trimming removed 4 bases from V and 0 bases from J, with 10 bases in between. The CDR3 is made up of 14 amino acids. Germline loops: CDR1 LGHNA, CDR2 YNLKQL (reference sequence). The CDR3 is CASSPRQSSYEQYF. The part of the CDR3 DNA that was read is TGTGCCAGCAGCCCCCGACAGTCCTCCTAT.

On this clone itself: Gene labels here are mouse ones. The read terminates 3 residues before the CDR3 end, so the remaining end is supplied by the germline J gene. This chain joins TRBV31 and TRBJ1-6; D is perhaps TRBD1 (5 bases). TRBJ1-6 is an ORF, and what it does is uncertain. In germline, CDR1 is GKSSPN, CDR2 SITVG. V was clipped by 2 bases and J by 6 bases, with 11 bases between them. This CDR3 spans 14 amino acids. CDR3 DNA, as far as it was read: TGTGCCTGGAGTGTTGACAGTATTAATTCGCCC. This sequence encodes CAWSVDSINSP. The whole CDR3 is CAWSVDSINSPLYF.

This clone is medium-sized within its sample. Germline and genes here are mouse. The read terminates 4 residues ahead of where the CDR3 ends, so the germline J gene completes it. The chain has TRBV17 and TRBJ2-7; 8 positions agree with TRBD2. Germline assignment: CDR1 MNHDT and CDR2 YYDKIL. The CDR3 is 14 residues long. CDR3 protein: CASSRGWGAYEQYF. The part of the CDR3 DNA that was read is TGTGCTAGCAGTAGAGGCTGGGGGGCTTAT.

This clone was seen many times. Gene names follow the mouse nomenclature. The sequenced fragment ends 4 residues before the CDR3 boundary, so the rest is inferred from the germline J gene. V usage is TRBV5 and J usage is TRBJ2-2; D may be TRBD1 (6 bases). Trimming removed 6 bases from V and 1 base from J, with 9 bases in between. Germline V gives CDR1 LGHNA, CDR2 YNLKQL (reference sequence). This CDR3 is built from 14 residues. The CDR3 reads CASRRDKNTGQLYF. The CDR3 DNA, read in part, is TGTGCCAGCAGGAGGGACAAAAACACCGGG.